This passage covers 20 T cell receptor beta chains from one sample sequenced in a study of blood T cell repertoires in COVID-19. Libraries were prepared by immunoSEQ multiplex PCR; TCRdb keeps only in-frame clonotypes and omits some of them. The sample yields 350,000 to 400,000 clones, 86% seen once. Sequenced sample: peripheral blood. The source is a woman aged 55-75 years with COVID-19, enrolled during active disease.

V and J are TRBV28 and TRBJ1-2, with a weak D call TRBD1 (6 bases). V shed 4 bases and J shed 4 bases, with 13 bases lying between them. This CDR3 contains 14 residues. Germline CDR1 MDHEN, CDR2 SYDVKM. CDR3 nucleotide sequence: TGTGCCAGCAGTTACTTCGACAGGCTCTATGGCTACACCTTC. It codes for CASSYFDRLYGYTF.

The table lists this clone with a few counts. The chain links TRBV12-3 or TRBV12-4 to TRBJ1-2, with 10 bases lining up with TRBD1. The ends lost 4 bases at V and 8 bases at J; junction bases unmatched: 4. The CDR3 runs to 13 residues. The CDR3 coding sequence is TGTGCCAGCAGTTCCGGACAGGGGGTAGGCTACACCTTC. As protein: CASSSGQGVGYTF.

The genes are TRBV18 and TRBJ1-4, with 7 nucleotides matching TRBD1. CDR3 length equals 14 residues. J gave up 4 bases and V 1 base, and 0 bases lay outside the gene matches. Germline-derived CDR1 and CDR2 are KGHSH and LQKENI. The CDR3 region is CASSPRDSNEKLFF. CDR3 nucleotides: TGTGCCAGCTCACCACGGGACAGTAATGAAAAACTGTTTTTT.

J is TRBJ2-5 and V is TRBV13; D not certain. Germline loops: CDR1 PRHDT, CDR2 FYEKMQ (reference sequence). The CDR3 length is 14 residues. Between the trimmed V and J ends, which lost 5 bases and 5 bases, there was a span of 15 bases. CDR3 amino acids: CASSPPRVHETQYF. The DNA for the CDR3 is TGTGCCAGCAGCCCCCCCCGCGTCCACGAGACCCAGTACTTC.

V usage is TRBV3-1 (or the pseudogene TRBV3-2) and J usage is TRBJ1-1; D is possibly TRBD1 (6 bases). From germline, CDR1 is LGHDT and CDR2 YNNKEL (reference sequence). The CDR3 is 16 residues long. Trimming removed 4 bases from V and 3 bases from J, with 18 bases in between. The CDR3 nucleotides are TGTGCCAGCAGCCGGGGGCTGGGAGGGATCTACACTGAAGCTTTCTTT. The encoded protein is CASSRGLGGIYTEAFF.

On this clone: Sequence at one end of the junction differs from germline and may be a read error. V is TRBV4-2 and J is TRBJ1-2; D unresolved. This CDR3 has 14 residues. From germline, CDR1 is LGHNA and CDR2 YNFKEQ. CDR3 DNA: TGTGCCAGCAGCCAAACCCATACCTACTATGACTACACCTTC. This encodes CASSQTHTYYDYTF.

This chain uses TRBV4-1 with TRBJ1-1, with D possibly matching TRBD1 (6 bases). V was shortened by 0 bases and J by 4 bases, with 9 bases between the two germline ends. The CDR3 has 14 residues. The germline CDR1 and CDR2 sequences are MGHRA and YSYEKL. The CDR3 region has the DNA TGCGCCAGCAGCCAAGAGAACAGGGTCACTGAAGCTTTCTTT. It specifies CASSQENRVTEAFF.

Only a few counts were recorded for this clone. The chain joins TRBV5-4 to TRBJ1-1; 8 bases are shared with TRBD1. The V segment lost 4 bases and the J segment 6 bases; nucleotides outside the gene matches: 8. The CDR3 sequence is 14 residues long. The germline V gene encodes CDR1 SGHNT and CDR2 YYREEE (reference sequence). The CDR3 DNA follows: TGTGCCAGCAGCAGAGGACAGGGTATTGCTGAAGCTTTCTTT. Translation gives CASSRGQGIAEAFF.

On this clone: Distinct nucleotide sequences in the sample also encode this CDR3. CDR3 nucleotide sequence: TGTGCCAGCAGTTACTCTAGGAGCTACGAGCAGTACTTC. The encoded protein is CASSYSRSYEQYF. The chain has TRBV6-5 and TRBJ2-7; no clear D. V dropped 0 bases and J dropped 3 bases, with 6 bases sitting between them. The germline V gene has CDR1 MNHEY and CDR2 SVGAGI. CDR3 length: 13 amino acids.

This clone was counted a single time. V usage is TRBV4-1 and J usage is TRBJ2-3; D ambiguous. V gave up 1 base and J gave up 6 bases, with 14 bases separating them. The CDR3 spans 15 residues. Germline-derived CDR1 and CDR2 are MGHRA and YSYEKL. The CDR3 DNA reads TGCGCCAGCAGCCAAGTCCTTTCCTCAGTGGATACGCAGTATTTT. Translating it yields CASSQVLSSVDTQYF.

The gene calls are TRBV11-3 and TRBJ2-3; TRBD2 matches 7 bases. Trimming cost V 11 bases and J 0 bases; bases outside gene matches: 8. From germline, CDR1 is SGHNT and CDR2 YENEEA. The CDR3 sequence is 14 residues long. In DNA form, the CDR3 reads TGTGCCTCCCAGCGGGGTTCTAGCACAGATACGCAGTATTTT. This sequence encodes CASQRGSSTDTQYF.

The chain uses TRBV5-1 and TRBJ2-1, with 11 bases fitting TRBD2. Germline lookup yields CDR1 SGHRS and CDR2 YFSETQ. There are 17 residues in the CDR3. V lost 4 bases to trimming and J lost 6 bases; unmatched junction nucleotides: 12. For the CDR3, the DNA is TGCGCCAGCAGCCTGGGCGTCGGACTAGCGGGCCCCAATGAGCAGTTCTTC. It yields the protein CASSLGVGLAGPNEQFF.

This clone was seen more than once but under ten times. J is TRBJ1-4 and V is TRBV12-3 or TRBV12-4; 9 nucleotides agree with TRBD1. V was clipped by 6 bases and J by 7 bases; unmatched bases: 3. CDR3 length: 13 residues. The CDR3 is CASRGTGSEKLFF. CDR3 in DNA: TGTGCCAGCAGGGGGACAGGGTCTGAAAAACTGTTTTTT.

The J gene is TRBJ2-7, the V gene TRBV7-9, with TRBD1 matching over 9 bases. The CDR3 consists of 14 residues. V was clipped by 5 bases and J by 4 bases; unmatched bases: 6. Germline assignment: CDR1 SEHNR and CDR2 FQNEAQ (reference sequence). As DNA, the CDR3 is TGTGCCAGCAGCCCCGGGACAGGGCGGTACGAGCAGTACTTC. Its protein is CASSPGTGRYEQYF.

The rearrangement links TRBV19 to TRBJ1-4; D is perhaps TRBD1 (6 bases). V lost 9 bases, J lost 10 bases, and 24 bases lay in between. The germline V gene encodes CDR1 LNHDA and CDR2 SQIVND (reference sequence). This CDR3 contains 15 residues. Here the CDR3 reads CASLFRGHDEGKLFF. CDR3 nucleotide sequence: TGTGCCAGCCTTTTCCGGGGACACGATGAGGGAAAACTGTTTTTT. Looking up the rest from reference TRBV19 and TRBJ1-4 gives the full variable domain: DGGITQSPKYLFRKEGQNVTLSCEQNLNHDAMYWYRQDPGQGLRLIYYSQIVNDFQKGDIAEGYSVSREKKESFPLTVTSAQKNPTAFYLCASLFRGHDEGKLFFGSGTQLSVL.

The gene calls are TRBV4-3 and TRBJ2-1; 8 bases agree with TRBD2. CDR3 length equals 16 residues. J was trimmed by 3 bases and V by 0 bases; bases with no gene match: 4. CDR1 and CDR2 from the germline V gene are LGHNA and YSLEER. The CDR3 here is CASSQEGTRGYNEQFF. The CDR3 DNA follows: TGCGCCAGCAGCCAAGAGGGGACTAGGGGCTACAATGAGCAGTTCTTC.

The CDR3 bases are TGTGCCAGCAGAGACAGGGGGCTAGGGTGGTATGGCTACACCTTC. It specifies CASRDRGLGWYGYTF. The V and J genes are TRBV5-6 and TRBJ1-2; 10 positions match TRBD1. The germline V gene has CDR1 SGHDT and CDR2 YYEEEE. The CDR3 consists of 15 residues. Germline trimming cut 5 bases from V and 5 bases from J; bases unmatched to any gene: 9.

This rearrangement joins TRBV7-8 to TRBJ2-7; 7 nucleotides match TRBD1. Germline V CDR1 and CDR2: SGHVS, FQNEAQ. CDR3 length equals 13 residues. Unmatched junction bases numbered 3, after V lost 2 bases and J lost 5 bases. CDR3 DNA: TGTGCCAGCAGCTTAATAGGACAGGACGAGCAGTACTTC. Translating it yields CASSLIGQDEQYF.

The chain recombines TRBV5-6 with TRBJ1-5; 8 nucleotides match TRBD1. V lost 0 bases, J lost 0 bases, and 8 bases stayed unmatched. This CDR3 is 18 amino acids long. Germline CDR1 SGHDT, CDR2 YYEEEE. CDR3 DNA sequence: TGTGCCAGCAGCTTGGGGGGACAGGTTCTGGATAGCAATCAGCCCCAGCATTTT. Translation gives CASSLGGQVLDSNQPQHF. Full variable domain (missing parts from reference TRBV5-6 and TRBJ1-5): DAGVTQSPTHLIKTRGQQVTLRCSPKSGHDTVSWYQQALGQGPQFIFQYYEEEERQRGNFPDRFSGHQFPNYSSELNVNALLLGDSALYLCASSLGGQVLDSNQPQHFGDGTRLSIL.

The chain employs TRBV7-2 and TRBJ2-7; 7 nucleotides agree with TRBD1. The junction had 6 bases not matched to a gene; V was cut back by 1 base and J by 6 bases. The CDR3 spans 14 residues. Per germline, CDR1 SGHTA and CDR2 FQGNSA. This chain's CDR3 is CASSLDYRGGEQYF. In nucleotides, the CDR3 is TGTGCCAGCAGCTTAGATTACAGGGGTGGCGAGCAGTACTTC.